Listed below are T cell receptor beta chains from one sample, sequenced in a study of T cells after posttransplantation cyclophosphamide. Produced via immunoSEQ multiplex PCR; TCRdb's table is partial and in-frame only. The sample lists approximately 30,000 clones; 70% to 90% were seen once. Sequenced sample: PBMCs. The receptors come from a woman aged 40 to 55 with a blood cancer, CMV-positive, and with a related stem cell donor. CDR3s include the opening cysteine and the closing phenylalanine or tryptophan. The D gene is left open where the match is weak. Rows give clone size only sometimes, using once, few, many, or a class for an expanded clone.

TRBV5-1,once,NA,TRBJ2-1,CASSLDGTPPLEQFF,TGCGCCAGCAGCTTGGATGGGACTCCTCCCCTTGAGCAGTTCTTC
TRBV6-1,NA,NA,TRBJ1-2,CASRDWGEGYGYTF,TGTGCCAGCAGGGACTGGGGGGAGGGGTATGGCTACACCTTC
TRBV5-4,NA,NA,TRBJ2-6,CASSSTGPGANVLTF,TGTGCCAGCAGCTCGACAGGACCTGGGGCCAACGTCCTGACTTTC
TRBV2,NA,TRBD2,TRBJ2-3,CASSPGTRGTDTQYF,TGTGCCAGCAGCCCCGGGACTAGGGGCACAGATACGCAGTATTTT
TRBV9,NA,TRBD1,TRBJ1-3,CASSGGTGGSSGNTIYF,TGTGCCAGCAGCGGTGGGACAGGGGGAAGCTCTGGAAACACCATATATTTT
TRBV18,NA,TRBD2,TRBJ2-5,CASSSGGRETQYF,TGTGCCAGCTCATCGGGAGGGCGAGAGACCCAGTACTTC
TRBV5-4,NA,NA,TRBJ2-1,CASRFGPGLNEQFF,TGTGCCAGCAGGTTCGGACCGGGACTCAATGAGCAGTTCTTC
TRBV10-3,once,TRBD1,TRBJ1-6,CATLGQGNSPLHF,TGTGCCACCCTGGGACAGGGTAATTCACCCCTCCACTTT
TRBV28,NA,NA,TRBJ1-3,CASRLQGSGNTIYF,TGTGCCAGCAGACTACAGGGATCTGGAAACACCATATATTTT
TRBV6-5,NA,TRBD1,TRBJ1-1,CASSYQGANTEAFF,TGTGCCAGCAGTTACCAGGGGGCAAACACTGAAGCTTTCTTT
TRBV7-9,NA,NA,TRBJ1-4,CASSFSRGEANEKLFF,TGTGCCAGCAGCTTCTCAAGGGGTGAGGCTAATGAAAAACTGTTTTTT
TRBV7-3,NA,TRBD2,TRBJ2-2,CASSLVAGSTGELFF,TGTGCCAGCAGCCTAGTAGCGGGTAGCACCGGGGAGCTGTTTTTT
TRBV15,NA,TRBD2,TRBJ2-7,CATSELAGGPFNEQYF,TGTGCCACCAGCGAATTAGCGGGGGGGCCGTTCAACGAGCAGTACTTC
TRBV5-1,NA,NA,TRBJ2-3,CASSLTGGGNTDTQYF,TGCGCCAGCAGCTTGACAGGGGGGGGAAACACAGATACGCAGTATTTT
TRBV6-4,NA,NA,TRBJ2-1,CASSAGNYNEQFF,TGTGCCAGCAGTGCGGGGAACTACAATGAGCAGTTCTTC
TRBV6-1,NA,NA,TRBJ1-3,CASSVQAGNTIYF,TGTGCCAGCAGTGTGCAGGCTGGAAACACCATATATTTT
TRBV28,once,TRBD1,TRBJ2-4,CASSRQGESNIQYF,TGTGCCAGCAGTCGACAGGGGGAATCAAACATTCAGTACTTC
TRBV6-5,NA,NA,TRBJ1-1,CASSYSGRENTEAFF,TGTGCCAGCAGTTACTCGGGCAGGGAAAACACTGAAGCTTTCTTT
TRBV4-3,NA,TRBD1,TRBJ1-1,CASSQDDRDDTEAFF,TGCGCCAGCAGCCAAGATGACAGGGACGACACTGAAGCTTTCTTT
TRBV28,NA,NA,TRBJ2-6,CASGGIGSGANVLTF,TGTGCCAGCGGAGGGATAGGCTCTGGGGCCAACGTCCTGACTTTC
TRBV2,NA,NA,TRBJ1-3,CASSEVSGNTIYF,TGTGCCAGCAGTGAAGTCAGTGGAAACACCATATATTTT
TRBV27,NA,TRBD1,TRBJ2-6,CASSLSRLRQGGGANVLTF,TGTGCCAGCAGTTTATCGAGGTTGAGACAGGGGGGTGGGGCCAACGTCCTGACTTTC
TRBV5-6,NA,TRBD2,TRBJ2-2,CASSLGSGGFTGELFF,TGTGCCAGCAGCTTGGGTAGCGGGGGTTTCACCGGGGAGCTGTTTTTT
TRBV7-9,NA,NA,TRBJ1-1,CASSPPRGAVEAFF,TGTGCCAGCAGCCCGCCCCGCGGGGCAGTTGAAGCTTTCTTT
TRBV6-6,once,NA,TRBJ2-3,CASSYPSSSDTQYF,TGTGCCAGCAGTTACCCTAGCTCATCTGATACGCAGTATTTT
TRBV7-3,NA,NA,TRBJ2-2,CASTVDQAAANTGELFF,TGTGCCAGCACTGTCGATCAGGCAGCCGCGAACACCGGGGAGCTGTTTTTT
TRBV5-6,NA,TRBD1,TRBJ2-5,CASSSRDRGPRGRETQYF,TGTGCCAGCAGCTCCAGGGACAGGGGGCCCAGAGGTCGAGAGACCCAGTACTTC
TRBV6-5,NA,NA,TRBJ1-2,CASSRDSFYTF,TGTGCCAGCAGTCGGGACTCCTTCTACACCTTC
TRBV4-2,NA,TRBD1,TRBJ1-6,CASSQDPQGARPLHF,TGTGCCAGCAGCCAAGATCCCCAGGGGGCGCGACCCCTCCACTTT
TRBV13,once,TRBD1,TRBJ1-6,CASSTRQGMGSPLHF,TGTGCCAGCAGCACCCGACAGGGGATGGGTTCACCCCTCCACTTT
TRBV4-1,NA,TRBD1,TRBJ1-6,CASSQEHRGFSDDSPLHF,TGCGCCAGCAGCCAAGAACACAGGGGCTTCAGCGACGATTCACCCCTCCACTTT
TRBV28,NA,NA,TRBJ1-5,CASRRREQNQPQHF,TGTGCCAGCAGGAGGCGGGAGCAGAATCAGCCCCAGCATTTT
TRBV6-1,NA,NA,TRBJ2-5,CASSRSGETQYF,TGTGCCAGCAGCCGAAGCGGGGAGACCCAGTACTTC
TRBV7-9,NA,TRBD2,TRBJ2-3,CASSFIGLGDTDTQYF,TGTGCCAGCAGCTTCATAGGACTAGGAGACACAGATACGCAGTATTTT
TRBV5-4,NA,TRBD1,TRBJ1-3,CASSSQGTGNTIYF,TGTGCCAGCAGCTCACAGGGGACTGGAAACACCATATATTTT
TRBV6-6,NA,TRBD2,TRBJ2-2,CASSSPREESTGELFF,TGTGCCAGCAGTTCCCCCCGGGAGGAGAGCACCGGGGAGCTGTTTTTT
TRBV27,NA,NA,TRBJ1-1,CASSNLKGSTEAFF,TGTGCCAGCAGTAACCTCAAAGGGAGCACTGAAGCTTTCTTT
TRBV5-1,NA,NA,TRBJ1-4,CASSFTGRDEKLFF,TGCGCCAGCAGCTTTACAGGGCGGGATGAAAAACTGTTTTTT
TRBV19,NA,NA,TRBJ1-6,CASSEGVSSYNSPLHF,TGTGCCAGTAGTGAAGGGGTTAGCTCCTATAATTCACCCCTCCACTTT
TRBV27,NA,TRBD1,TRBJ1-2,CASSPYPTGNYGYTF,TGTGCCAGCAGTCCCTACCCGACAGGGAACTATGGCTACACCTTC
TRBV4-1,NA,NA,TRBJ2-5,CASSQGQGLPQETQYF,TGCGCCAGCAGCCAAGGGCAGGGCCTTCCTCAAGAGACCCAGTACTTC
TRBV19,NA,NA,TRBJ2-3,CASSIGTAEGHTQYF,TGTGCCAGTAGTATCGGGACTGCCGAGGGCCATACGCAGTATTTT
TRBV10-2,NA,NA,TRBJ1-1,CASSLGVDVNTEAFF,TGCGCCAGCAGTTTGGGCGTAGATGTGAACACTGAAGCTTTCTTT
TRBV11-3,NA,NA,TRBJ2-1,CASSPFRGARGNEQFF,TGTGCCAGCAGCCCCTTCCGGGGGGCAAGGGGCAATGAGCAGTTCTTC
TRBV7-9,NA,TRBD1,TRBJ2-7,CASSLLTGAYEQYF,TGTGCCAGCAGCTTGTTAACAGGGGCCTACGAGCAGTACTTC
TRBV28,NA,TRBD1,TRBJ1-2,CASSPGGDGYTF,TGTGCCAGCAGCCCAGGGGGCGATGGCTACACCTTC
TRBV4-1,NA,TRBD1,TRBJ2-7,CASSQDAGQGYYEQYF,TGCGCCAGCAGCCAAGATGCGGGACAGGGCTACTACGAGCAGTACTTC
TRBV4-3,NA,NA,TRBJ2-7,CASSQDKDTSSGLLYEQYF,TGCGCCAGCAGCCAAGATAAGGATACCTCCTCCGGACTTCTCTACGAGCAGTACTTC
TRBV4-1,NA,TRBD1,TRBJ2-2,CASSQDRYPFRDRGDGELFF,TGCGCCAGCAGCCAAGACCGGTACCCCTTCCGGGACAGGGGGGACGGGGAGCTGTTTTTT
TRBV6-1,NA,TRBD1,TRBJ2-7,CASSDTGASYEQYF,TGTGCCAGCAGTGATACAGGGGCCTCCTACGAGCAGTACTTC
TRBV27,NA,NA,TRBJ2-3,CASSQLFDSPTRDTQYF,TGTGCCAGCAGTCAACTCTTCGACAGCCCTACGAGGGATACGCAGTATTTT